This T cell receptor (beta chain) was captured in a study of regulatory T cells in long-lasting Graves disease. Germline assignment: CDR1 SNHLY and CDR2 FYNNEI. The CDR3 consists of 15 residues. V was trimmed by 7 bases and J by 6 bases, leaving 19 bases between them. Relying on iRepertoire HTBI primers and Arm-PCR of CDR3 regions, the team built TCR beta libraries. Each CDR3 protein gets one entry after TCRdb re-called the multiplex PCR reads with MiXCR. The table has around 400,000 distinct CDR3 sequences, around 23% seen once; the top ten hold 25% to 30%. The time point denotes: persistent/refractory GD, antithyroid drugs over 5 years with positive TRAb. PBMC-derived RNA was used for the TCR library.

Sample: peripheral blood mononuclear cells (PBMCs), taken when the disease was refractory, from a patient treated with antithyroid drugs. The clonotype was recovered from a woman in her forties with Graves disease. J is TRBJ2-1 and V is TRBV2, with D possibly being TRBD1 (5 bases). The CDR3: CASTREMAQGNEQFF. Written as DNA, the CDR3 is TGTGCCAGCACCAGGGAAATGGCTCAGGGCAATGAGCAGTTCTTC.